These 8 T cell receptor beta chains were all obtained from the same sample, sequenced in a study of glioma-infiltrating T cells. Amplification of TCR alpha and beta CDR3 regions from RNA used iRepertoire nested multiplex PCR. Via MiXCR, TCRdb re-called the multiplex PCR reads, giving one row per CDR3 protein. In the table there are about 140,000 distinct CDR3 sequences, more than 35% of which are singletons. The sample taken for sequencing was glioma tissue, nonneoplastic brain tissue, or PBMCs (not recorded which). The source is a human donor with low-grade glioma or glioblastoma, undergoing nonglioma brain surgery, or in good health (not recorded which).

V and J are TRBV28 and TRBJ2-1, with 10 positions matching TRBD2. The junction had 4 bases not matched to a gene; V was cut back by 3 bases and J by 14 bases. The germline V gene encodes CDR1 MDHEN and CDR2 SYDVKM. This CDR3 spans 12 amino acids. This chain's CDR3 is CASSLTAGGEFF. The CDR3, as DNA: TGTGCCAGCAGTTTGACAGCGGGAGGGGAGTTCTTC.

About this clonotype itself: It may be a read error: a sequence one base away is much more abundant. This chain joins TRBV6-1 and TRBJ2-1; TRBD1 matches at 9 bases. The CDR3 runs 14 residues. V lost 10 bases, J lost 0 bases, and 4 bases stayed unmatched. Germline-derived CDR1 and CDR2 are MNHNS and SASEGT. CDR3 in amino acids: CANRQGGSYNEQFF. The CDR3 DNA is TGTGCCAACAGACAGGGGGGCTCCTACAATGAGCAGTTCTTC.

This clonotype was counted between two and nine times. This chain joins TRBV12-3 or TRBV12-4 and TRBJ2-3; D remains ambiguous. Trimming shortened V by 3 bases and J by 4 bases, and 5 bases separated the two germline ends. The CDR3 consists of 12 residues. The chain's CDR3 is CASSFKPDTQYF. CDR3 nucleotides: TGTGCCAGCAGTTTCAAGCCAGATACGCAGTATTTT.

A note on this clonotype: Possible read error: a much larger clone is one base away. This is likely a read error, given that the CDR3 carries no conserved phenylalanine or tryptophan at its end. The chain is built from TRBV7-2 and TRBJ1-5; D remains unclear. The CDR3 has 13 amino acids. Germline CDR1 SGHTA, CDR2 FQGNSA. Trimming shortened V by 6 bases and J by 4 bases, and 10 bases separated the two germline ends. The CDR3: CASSYERNQPQHL. The DNA for the CDR3 is TGTGCCAGCAGTTACGAACGGAATCAGCCCCAGCATCTT.

The V gene is TRBV11-2, the J gene TRBJ2-3, with D unresolved. Germline values: CDR1 SGHAT, CDR2 FQNNGV. The CDR3 extends over 15 amino acids. The V end lost 3 bases, the J end lost 4 bases, and 14 bases lay between the germline ends. The CDR3 reads CASSFISSGADTQYF. Here the CDR3 DNA reads TGTGCCAGCAGCTTTATCTCTAGTGGGGCAGATACGCAGTATTTT.

The chain is built from TRBV20-1 and TRBJ1-4; 8 bases align to TRBD1. Germline V gene lookup returns CDR1 DFQATT and CDR2 SNEGSKA (reference sequence). The CDR3 contains 14 residues. V trimming: 6 bases; J trimming: 6 bases; junction bases outside the gene matches: 9. CDR3 loop: CSANRQGSDEKLFF. DNA for the CDR3: TGCAGTGCAAACAGACAGGGGTCGGATGAAAAACTGTTTTTT.

This clonotype appeared many times. The rearrangement joins TRBV27 to TRBJ2-7; no reliable D call. From germline, CDR1 is MNHEY and CDR2 SMNVEV (reference sequence). The CDR3 has 14 residues. V gave up 8 bases and J gave up 2 bases, with 16 bases separating them. CDR3 region: CASRHPAPPYEQYF. CDR3 nucleotide sequence: TGTGCCAGCCGCCACCCGGCCCCGCCCTACGAGCAGTACTTC.

The table lists this clonotype with a few counts. The chain recombines TRBV28 with TRBJ2-2; a weak D match, TRBD1 (5 bases). Germline CDR1 reads MDHEN; CDR2 reads SYDVKM. This CDR3 is 14 amino acids long. V was clipped by 11 bases and J by 0 bases, with 13 bases between them. This chain's CDR3 is CALQGRSNTGELFF. In DNA, the CDR3 is TGTGCCCTTCAGGGTAGATCGAACACCGGGGAGCTGTTTTTT.